The T cell receptor (beta chain) described here comes from a study of CD8 T cells in Susac syndrome. cDNA came from around 0.5 to 1 ug RNA primed by random hexamers. TCR beta CDR3 was amplified by immunoSEQ multiplex PCR. This amplification extended across 54 Vbeta and 13 Jbeta segments. Each CDR3 protein is one row after TCRdb ran MiXCR on the immunoSEQ multiplex PCR reads. The table shows about 150,000 distinct CDR3 sequences, with less than 97% occurring only once. High-throughput TCR beta sequencing covered peripheral CD8+ and CD4+ T cells. The multiple sclerosis control group was made up of treatment-naive patients with stable or active relapsing-remitting disease. The CDR3 is made up of 14 amino acids. Germline V lookup: CDR1 DFQATT, CDR2 SNEGSKA (reference sequence). V was cut by 0 bases and J by 0 bases, with 9 bases left in between.

Sequenced input: CD8+ T cells from PBMCs. This chain joins TRBV20-1 and TRBJ2-7; no firm D call. This clonotype originated in a human donor with multiple sclerosis. This CDR3 is CSARDSQSSYEQYF. CDR3 DNA: TGCAGTGCTAGAGACTCTCAGAGCTCCTACGAGCAGTACTTC.